This T cell receptor beta chain was retrieved from a study of vaccination and CD4 T cells after COVID-19. Study in general: Median time from second vaccine dose to sampling was 72 days (14 to 241). Study outcomes and limitations: Convalescent patients had a median roughly 86% of reactive clones appearing only post-vaccination. Going from roughly 21 to 40, median SARS-CoV-2-reactive clonotypes did not rise significantly.

The treatment here: 10-day PBMC culture with coronavirus spike peptide pools or control peptides (ViraFEST assay). ViraFEST enlarged antigen-specific T cell populations with peptide pools and afterwards sequenced TCRs. Cultured CD4+ T-cell DNA underwent Oncomine TCR Beta short-read sequencing. MiXCR, run by TCRdb on the PCR reads, gives a single entry per CDR3 protein. The sample lists roughly 12,000 distinct CDR3 sequences; 75% to 85% were seen once. About this clonotype itself: Its cognate antigen is unknown.

Losses at the gene ends were 6 bases for V and 10 bases for J; bases not matched to a gene: 7. Germline V lookup: CDR1 MNHNS, CDR2 SASEGT. The CDR3 length is 14 residues. The source of this sequence is a human donor who had recovered from COVID-19. The gene calls are TRBV6-1 and TRBJ1-6; 9 bases fit TRBD1. The sample taken for sequencing was CD4+ T cells from blood, cultured in vitro. This CDR3 reads CASSRTGVRSPLHF. CDR3 DNA sequence: TGTGCCAGCAGCCGGACAGGGGTGAGGTCACCCCTCCACTTT.